The T cell receptor (beta chain) under discussion was sequenced for a study of vaccination and CD4 T cells after COVID-19 (dated 2022 in TCRdb). Turning to the overall study: SARS-CoV-2 positivity had been established in the convalescent patients by nasal swab PCR, and mild disease was recorded in roughly 10 of these patients and severe disease in one. Control cultures used a CEFX viral epitope pool as positive control, an HIV-1 Nef peptide pool as negative control, or no peptide. In approximately eleven COVID-19 convalescent patients and a few infection-naive healthy vaccine recipients, the spike-specific CD4+ TCR repertoire before mRNA vaccination was compared with the repertoire after mRNA vaccination. Post-COVID blood samples were collected from convalescent patients a median of approximately 93 days after diagnosis, with a range of roughly 35 to 180 days. Post-vaccine blood samples were collected a median of around 10 weeks after the second vaccine dose, ranging from about 13 to 241 days. The convalescent cohort comprised six males and four females, including two Hispanic individuals, seven Caucasians, two Asians and one multiracial person. Participants received two doses of either the Pfizer-BioNTech BNT162b2 vaccine (n=8) or the Moderna mRNA-1273 vaccine (n=2). The cultures were stimulated with overlapping spike peptide pools from SARS-CoV-2 and from the common cold coronaviruses HCoV-NL63, HCoV-OC43 and HCoV-229E. General findings and caveats noted by the study authors: In convalescent patients, a median around 86% of post-vaccine SARS-CoV-2-reactive clones were detected only after vaccination, suggesting vaccine-specific priming. The median number of SARS-CoV-2-reactive clonotypes rose from under 25 after infection to 30 to 45 after vaccination, but the change was not significant. Nearly all vaccine-specific clones in convalescent patients (304 of 307) were mono-reactive for SARS-CoV-2 spike rather than cross-reactive with common cold coronaviruses. Relatively few convalescent patients were included in the study, and early timepoints after natural infection were not analyzed.

This clonotype was found a few times. The specificity of this receptor is unknown. The sample holds no much larger clone one base away, and base qualities are not on file. What the treatment or condition label conveys for this sample: 10-day PBMC culture with coronavirus spike peptide pools or control peptides (ViraFEST assay). The ViraFEST assay, used in the study, expanded antigen-specific T cells with peptide pools and then identified the expanded clonotypes through TCR sequencing. The positive SARS-CoV-2 PCR tests of the convalescent patients were dated from March to December 2020, before the Alpha, Beta and Delta variants emerged in the United States. Each well held about 2 million PBMCs cultured in IMDM containing around 5.1% human AB serum and 9 to 10 IU/ml IL-2, with 8.5 to 10 ug/ml peptide pools added. Half of the culture medium was replaced with fresh IL-2-containing medium on days 3 and 7. After approximately 11 days of culture, CD4+ T cells were isolated by negative selection with the EasySep CD4+ T cell isolation kit. Ficoll-Paque Plus gradient centrifugation was used to isolate PBMCs from whole blood, and the isolated PBMCs were then either used fresh or cryopreserved at -140C. Culture conditions were generally each tested in triplicate wells.

The library was built by means of PCR. At the Johns Hopkins FTIC core, DNA from the cultured CD4+ T cells underwent TCR sequencing with the Oncomine TCR Beta short-read assay. Genomic DNA was extracted from the cultured CD4+ T cells with the QIAamp micro DNA kit. The Oncomine TCR Beta libraries from cultured CD4+ T cells were pooled using unique dual indexes and then sequenced on an Illumina iSeq 100. As for how the authors treated the data: Non-productive sequences were filtered out, and CDR3s that did not start with C, did not end with F or W, or were shorter than 7 amino acids were discarded. Antigen-specific clonotypes were identified with the MANAFEST web application by comparing peptide-stimulated wells with reference and other culture wells. An FDR below 0.05, an odds ratio above 5, and a productive frequency above 0.1% in at least two of three replicate wells were required for clones to be considered positive. A clonotype was classed as cross-reactive if the clonotype showed significant expansion both in SARS-CoV-2 spike wells and in at least one common cold coronavirus spike condition. CDR3 homology was assessed with Levenshtein distances (stringdist) and unrooted phylogenetic trees (ape) in R version 3.6.1. TCRdb itself trimmed the public reads at Q25 with fastp, ran MiXCR and retained productive beta chains. Each entry is one CDR3 protein sequence, shown with its most common DNA and genes. These V and J calls rely on TCRdb rather than the paper's analysis. Here the sample has fewer than 15,000 distinct CDR3 sequences; 34% occur a single time. The leading ten clones occupy under 40% of the sample.

V has 4 bases trimmed and J has 2 bases trimmed; junction bases matching no gene number 7. The CDR3 runs 16 residues from the cysteine to the phenylalanine. Just the 48-base CDR3 DNA is kept, in frame starting at base 1. CDR1 and CDR2 were assigned from the germline V gene as SGHTA and FQGNSA. The sequenced sample consisted of cultured CD4+ T cells from blood. This chain joins TRBV7-2 to TRBJ2-2; TRBD1 matches 7 bases in the middle. This sequence was found in a human donor with COVID-19. The CDR3 sequence is CASSYSGQINTGELFF. The bases read TGTGCCAGCAGCTATTCGGGACAGATCAACACCGGGGAGCTGTTTTTT. Outside the CDR3, residues come from the reference TRBV7-2 and TRBJ2-2 proteins, so the full variable domain is: GAGVSQSPSNKVTEKGKDVELRCDPISGHTALYWYRQSLGQGLEFLIYFQGNSAPDKSGLPSDRFSAERTGGSVSTLTIQRTQQEDSAVYLCASSYSGQINTGELFFGEGSRLTVL.